This is a list of T cell receptor beta chains from one sample in a study of long-term antiretroviral therapy in people with HIV. Sequencing was performed with immunoSEQ multiplex PCR; in TCRdb, only in-frame clones are kept and a portion is missing. The sample yields about 18,000 clones, 90% to 95% seen once. The source was unsorted PBMCs, collected 3 years after starting antiretroviral therapy. The origin of the receptors is a man in his forties or fifties with HIV. Both conserved end residues are part of each CDR3. The D gene is left open where the match is weak. For some rows the clone size is stated as once, few or many, or as a class when expanded; others skip it.

.	.	TRBV7-8	TRBJ1-5	TGTGCCAGCAGCTTAAGGCGACAGGAGGGGCAGCCCCAGCATTTT	CASSLRRQEGQPQHF
TRBD1	.	TRBV6-6	TRBJ2-2	TGTGCCAGCAGAACAGGGGCGAACACCGGGGAGCTGTTTTTT	CASRTGANTGELFF
.	.	TRBV29-1	TRBJ2-3	TGCAGCGTTGAAGGGGGAGGACTCACAGATACGCAGTATTTT	CSVEGGGLTDTQYF
TRBD1	.	TRBV28	TRBJ1-2	TGTGCCAGCAGCGAGCCCCGGACAGGGGACTATGGCTACACCTTC	CASSEPRTGDYGYTF
.	.	TRBV19	TRBJ1-6	TGTGCCAGTAGTATCGGTAACGGAAATTCACCCCTCCACTTT	CASSIGNGNSPLHF
TRBD1	.	TRBV19	TRBJ2-1	TGTGCCAGTAGTCCGGGACAGGGGGCGGATGAGCAGTTCTTC	CASSPGQGADEQFF
.	.	TRBV19	TRBJ1-2	TGTGCCACCCGGGAGGCCCTTAACTATGGCTACACCTTC	CATREALNYGYTF
TRBD2	.	TRBV12-5	TRBJ2-3	TGTGCTAGTGCCGGCGGGGGGCTACCCACAGATACGCAGTATTTT	CASAGGGLPTDTQYF
TRBD2	.	TRBV4-2	TRBJ2-2	TGTGCCAGCAGCCAAGAGCCGGGGGGGCTCGCCGGGGAGCTGTTTTTT	CASSQEPGGLAGELFF
.	.	TRBV7-2	TRBJ2-3	TGTGCCAGCAGCTTAGCAGGTGGCACAGATACGCAGTATTTT	CASSLAGGTDTQYF
TRBD1	once	TRBV7-9	TRBJ1-6	TGTGCCAGCAGCTTAGAAGGACAGGGGGGCCTCTATAATTCACCCCTCCACTTT	CASSLEGQGGLYNSPLHF
.	once	TRBV27	TRBJ1-5	TGTGCCAGCAGCTTGTCCGCGGACAGACGGAATCAGCCCCAGCATTTT	CASSLSADRRNQPQHF
TRBD1	.	TRBV6-5	TRBJ2-5	TGTGCCAGCAGTATGGACAGGGGGGGGACCCAGTACTTC	CASSMDRGGTQYF
.	.	TRBV6-5	TRBJ1-5	TGTGCCAGCGGTGCAGCCGTAAATCAGCCCCAGCATTTT	CASGAAVNQPQHF
.	.	TRBV30	TRBJ2-7	TGTGCCTGGAGTGTGGGGGACGAAGACGAGCAGTACTTC	CAWSVGDEDEQYF
.	.	TRBV5-1	TRBJ1-5	TGCGCCAGCAGCTTGGAGTCCGGGGCCGGTCAGCCCCAGCATTTT	CASSLESGAGQPQHF
.	.	TRBV4-3	TRBJ2-7	TGCGCCAGCAGCCCTCGGGGGAGCTACGAGCAGTACTTC	CASSPRGSYEQYF
.	.	TRBV9	TRBJ1-2	TGTGCCAGCAGCGTAGAAACAGGGACGGCGAATGGCTACACCTTC	CASSVETGTANGYTF
.	.	TRBV7-9	TRBJ2-3	TGTGCCAGCAGCTTAGAGCAGGGCACAGATACGCAGTATTTT	CASSLEQGTDTQYF
.	.	TRBV27	TRBJ1-4	TGTGCCAGCAGTTTGGCCTCGGGGATTAATGAAAAACTGTTTTTT	CASSLASGINEKLFF
TRBD2	.	TRBV5-6	TRBJ2-7	TGTGCCAGCAGCTTACTAGCGGGGTGGGAGCAGTACTTC	CASSLLAGWEQYF
TRBD1	.	TRBV5-6	TRBJ2-1	TGTGCCAGCAGCTTGGAAGGGGGCGCCTACAATGAGCAGTTCTTC	CASSLEGGAYNEQFF
TRBD2	.	TRBV10-3	TRBJ2-7	TGTGCCATCAGACCGGGAGGGTCCCTCTACGAGCAGTACTTC	CAIRPGGSLYEQYF
.	.	TRBV7-2	TRBJ1-5	TGTGCCAGCAGCTCCGGACCGGCGGACAATCAGCCCCAGCATTTT	CASSSGPADNQPQHF
.	.	TRBV6-4	TRBJ2-6	TGTGCCAGCAGTGACGAAGGGACCGGGGCCAACGTCCTGACTTTC	CASSDEGTGANVLTF
TRBD1	.	TRBV19	TRBJ2-7	TGTGCCAGCGGGACAGGCTACGAGCAGTACTTC	CASGTGYEQYF
TRBD1	.	TRBV27	TRBJ2-3	TGTGCCAGCAGACTGGGGACAGGGAGGGCAGATACGCAGTATTTT	CASRLGTGRADTQYF
.	.	TRBV28	TRBJ2-3	TGTGCCAGCAGTTTAATAAGTGGTGGGGCAGGGCTGGCAGATACGCAGTATTTT	CASSLISGGAGLADTQYF
.	.	TRBV2	TRBJ1-3	TGTGCCAGCAGACCCCGGGGGCGCGCTGGAAACACCATATATTTT	CASRPRGRAGNTIYF
TRBD1	.	TRBV7-9	TRBJ2-7	TGTGCCAGCCACGGGACAGGGGACTCCTACGAGCAGTACTTC	CASHGTGDSYEQYF
TRBD1	.	TRBV5-1	TRBJ2-7	TGCGCCAGCAGCTTTACTTCTTCCGGGACAGGTCGGGAGCAGTACTTC	CASSFTSSGTGREQYF
TRBD1	.	TRBV6-5	TRBJ1-1	TGTGCCAGCAGTTACCGCGCGACAGGGAGCACTGAAGCTTTCTTT	CASSYRATGSTEAFF
.	.	TRBV6-4	TRBJ1-5	TGTGCCAGCAGTGACAATCCGGGCAGTAGGCTCAATCAGCCCCAGCATTTT	CASSDNPGSRLNQPQHF
TRBD1	few	TRBV7-9	TRBJ2-7	TGTGCCAGCAGCTTAGTGGGACAGGGATACTCCTACGAGCAGTACTTC	CASSLVGQGYSYEQYF
.	.	TRBV7-8	TRBJ1-4	TGTGCCAGCAGCGTTATCGGGGGAGCAACTAATGAAAAACTGTTTTTT	CASSVIGGATNEKLFF
TRBD1	.	TRBV4-3	TRBJ2-2	TGCGCCAGCAGCCAAGCCCTAGCTTACAGGGACAGAGATGGTATACGCGGGGAGCTGTTTTTT	CASSQALAYRDRDGIRGELFF
.	.	TRBV5-6	TRBJ1-4	TGTGCCAGCAGCTTGGGGATCAATGAAAAACTGTTTTTT	CASSLGINEKLFF
.	.	TRBV27	TRBJ1-2	TGTGCCAGCAGTTTATCCCCTAAAGGGAAAGGGTATGGCTACACCTTC	CASSLSPKGKGYGYTF
.	.	TRBV18	TRBJ1-1	TGTGCCAGCTCACCTTTGGACAGCCACATGAACACTGAAGCTTTCTTT	CASSPLDSHMNTEAFF
TRBD2	.	TRBV10-2	TRBJ2-1	TGCGCCAGCGCGGGGGGGACAAGCTCCTACAATGAGCAGTTCTTC	CASAGGTSSYNEQFF
TRBD2	.	TRBV4-3	TRBJ2-2	TGCGCCAGCAGCCAAGTTTCGGGGGGGCCGATCGGGGAGCTGTTTTTT	CASSQVSGGPIGELFF
TRBD2	.	TRBV7-3	TRBJ2-1	TGTGCCAGCAGCCGCAGCGGGGGGGTGCAAAATGAGCAGTTCTTC	CASSRSGGVQNEQFF
.	.	TRBV5-1	TRBJ2-3	TGCGCCAGCAGCTTACGGTCCACAGATACGCAGTATTTT	CASSLRSTDTQYF